This T cell receptor (beta chain) was documented in a study of T cell repertoires in cytomegalovirus infection. Whole-study context: The study used recently identified HLA-C-restricted and well-studied HLA-B-restricted CMV epitopes. A matching HLA type, together with CMV infection, was signaled by public TCR beta signatures. Findings and limits, study-wide: Across the ex vivo response, the dominant clonotypes were HLA-C-restricted CMV-specific TCR beta clonotypes. The study identified carriers of CMV plus the relevant HLA from cumulative public TCR beta family frequency.

Via MiXCR, TCRdb re-called the reads, giving one row per CDR3 protein. The sample includes 800,000 to 950,000 distinct CDR3 sequences, 30% to 35% of them seen just once. Concerning this clonotype itself: Its antigen remains unidentified.

Trimming removed 3 bases from V and 6 bases from J, with 14 bases in between. Germline CDR1 reads LNHDA; CDR2 reads SQIVND (reference sequence). The CDR3 consists of 15 residues. This clonotype was sampled from a human donor in good health (CMV status not recorded). Some clones in this sample may be carry-over from other donors' samples. V usage is TRBV19 and J usage is TRBJ1-4; D is perhaps TRBD1 (6 bases). The source material was cultured CD8+ T cells from PBMCs, sampled from culture after CMV antigen stimulation. CDR3 amino acids: CASSIEGVLDEKLFF. The CDR3 nucleotides are TGTGCCAGTAGTATTGAGGGGGTGCTGGATGAAAAACTGTTTTTT. The whole variable domain, filled in from reference TRBV19 and TRBJ1-4, reads DGGITQSPKYLFRKEGQNVTLSCEQNLNHDAMYWYRQDPGQGLRLIYYSQIVNDFQKGDIAEGYSVSREKKESFPLTVTSAQKNPTAFYLCASSIEGVLDEKLFFGSGTQLSVL.